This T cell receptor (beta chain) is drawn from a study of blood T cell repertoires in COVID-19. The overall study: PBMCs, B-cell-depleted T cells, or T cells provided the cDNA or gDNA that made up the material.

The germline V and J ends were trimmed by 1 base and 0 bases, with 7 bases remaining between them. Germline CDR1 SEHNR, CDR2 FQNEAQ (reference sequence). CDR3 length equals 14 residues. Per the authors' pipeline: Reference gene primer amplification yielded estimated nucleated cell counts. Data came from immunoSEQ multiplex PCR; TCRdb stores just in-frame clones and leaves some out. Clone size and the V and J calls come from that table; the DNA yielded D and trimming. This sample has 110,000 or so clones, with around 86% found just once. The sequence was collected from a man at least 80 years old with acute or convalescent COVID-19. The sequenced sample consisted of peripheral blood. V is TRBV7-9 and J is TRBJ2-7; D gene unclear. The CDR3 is CASSLESVSYEQYF. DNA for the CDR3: TGTGCCAGCAGCTTAGAGTCGGTCTCCTACGAGCAGTACTTC.